Following are 21 T cell receptor beta chains from one sample sequenced in a study of T-cell reconstitution after alpha-beta-depleted transplantation in children. Unique molecular identifiers were incorporated into the prepared TCRbeta library. MiXCR was run by TCRdb on the PCR reads, yielding one entry per CDR3 protein. The repertoire consists of more than 400,000 distinct CDR3 sequences, with 10% to 12% occurring once and the leading ten covering around 13%. The sequenced sample was PBMCs, mostly from graft donor cells, obtained 180 days after TCRalphabeta/CD19-depleted stem cell transplant. All receptors derive from a female patient aged 2-15 years who had a stem cell transplant for aplastic anemia, so the T cells may come from the graft donor.

The V and J genes are TRBV4-3 and TRBJ2-3; tentatively, D is TRBD2 (5 bases). V lost 6 bases, J lost 1 base, and 17 bases lay in between. CDR1 is LGHNA, CDR2 YSLEER, per germline. CDR3 length equals 16 residues. CDR3 sequence: CASRKARDVGTDTQYF. CDR3 in DNA: TGCGCCAGCAGGAAGGCGAGGGATGTGGGCACAGATACGCAGTATTTT.

This clonotype was found once. The chain recombines TRBV18 with TRBJ2-7; 7 bases agree with TRBD1. With 6 bases clipped from V and 1 base from J, the junction kept 6 bases outside the gene matches. The CDR3 length is 14 residues. CDR1 KGHSH and CDR2 LQKENI come from the germline V gene. This CDR3 is CASSEGAVSYEQYV. DNA of the CDR3: TGTGCCAGCTCCGAGGGGGCGGTGTCCTACGAGCAGTACGTC.

The chain combines TRBV4-3 with TRBJ2-1, with D unclear. Deletions cut 2 bases from V and 0 bases from J, with 11 bases between. This CDR3 comprises 16 residues. Per germline, CDR1 LGHNA and CDR2 YSLEER. The CDR3 DNA sequence: TGCGCCAGCAGCCAAAAGTCCCCGTTCTCCTACAATGAGCAGTTCTTC. It encodes CASSQKSPFSYNEQFF.

The chain employs TRBV5-1 and TRBJ2-4; D possibly matches TRBD1 or TRBD2 (5 bases each). Trimming removed 3 bases from V and 0 bases from J, with 16 bases in between. Germline-derived CDR1 and CDR2 are SGHRS and YFSETQ. This CDR3 comprises 17 residues. The CDR3 bases are TGCGCCAGCAGCTGGGGGAACACAGAAAGAGCCAAAAACATTCAGTACTTC. The encoded protein is CASSWGNTERAKNIQYF.

This clonotype has just a few counts. The chain recombines TRBV6-1 with TRBJ2-3; D gene ambiguous. Germline CDR1 MNHNS, CDR2 SASEGT. The CDR3 length is 15 residues. V lost 1 base to trimming and J lost 3 bases, with 11 bases between them. CDR3: CASSEGSWVTDTQYF. CDR3 bases: TGTGCCAGCAGTGAAGGGAGTTGGGTTACAGATACGCAGTATTTT.

In DNA, the CDR3 is TGTGCCACCAGTGACCAATCGGCGGGAGTATATGGCTACACCTTC. This codes for CATSDQSAGVYGYTF. This chain links TRBV24-1 with TRBJ1-2; D uncertain. CDR3 length: 15 residues. Looked up from germline, CDR1 is KGHDR and CDR2 is SFDVKD. Trimming stripped 4 bases from V and 5 bases from J, with 16 bases between.

This clonotype was detected a few times. J is TRBJ1-5 and V is TRBV20-1, with D hard to call. The germline V gene encodes CDR1 DFQATT and CDR2 SNEGSKA (reference sequence). The V end was cut by 2 bases, the J end by 2 bases, with 7 bases between. The CDR3 has 13 residues. In DNA, the CDR3 is TGCAGTGCTAGACCGGGTGGCAATCAGCCCCAGCATTTT. Protein: CSARPGGNQPQHF.

This clonotype was seen a handful of times. The V call is TRBV7-3, the J call TRBJ2-2; 12 positions match TRBD2. Germline values: CDR1 SGHTA, CDR2 FQGTGA. The CDR3 sequence is 16 residues long. Trimming at V came to 4 bases and at J to 0 bases, leaving 0 bases not matched to a gene. The CDR3 DNA follows: TGTGCCAGCAGCTGGACTAGCGGGACGAACACCGGGGAGCTGTTTTTT. Protein: CASSWTSGTNTGELFF. Filled out from reference TRBV7-3 and TRBJ2-2, the complete variable domain reads GAGVSQTPSNKVTEKGKYVELRCDPISGHTALYWYRQSLGQGPEFLIYFQGTGAADDSGLPNDRFFAVRPEGSVSTLKIQRTERGDSAVYLCASSWTSGTNTGELFFGEGSRLTVL.

This clonotype was observed a handful of times. The chain carries TRBV5-6 and TRBJ2-7, with 9 bases lining up with TRBD1. The J segment lost 0 bases and the V segment lost 1 base, leaving 8 bases of the junction unmatched. CDR3 length: 17 residues. Germline V gene lookup returns CDR1 SGHDT and CDR2 YYEEEE. CDR3: CASSLRGQGLSSYEQYF. In DNA, the CDR3 is TGTGCCAGCAGCTTGCGGGGACAGGGTCTTAGCTCCTACGAGCAGTACTTC.

This clonotype was seen a handful of times. The chain uses TRBV20-1 and TRBJ2-5; tentatively, D is TRBD2 (6 bases). The V gene lost 7 bases and the J gene lost 2 bases, with 11 bases spanning the gap. The CDR3 has 12 residues. The germline V gene has CDR1 DFQATT and CDR2 SNEGSKA (reference sequence). CDR3 DNA: TGCAGTGAAGGAGGGAGACAAGAGACCCAGTACTTC. Translation gives CSEGGRQETQYF.

This clonotype has a handful of counts. The chain recombines TRBV12-3 or TRBV12-4 with TRBJ2-1; D remains unclear. This CDR3 contains 14 residues. V shed 3 bases and J shed 3 bases, with 9 bases lying between them. The CDR3 protein is CASSLWSFYNEQFF. The DNA of the CDR3 is TGTGCCAGCAGTTTGTGGAGCTTCTACAATGAGCAGTTCTTC.

This clonotype has ten or more counts. The genes are TRBV12-3 or TRBV12-4 and TRBJ1-2, with a possible D match to TRBD1 (6 bases). V was clipped by 2 bases and J by 4 bases, with 14 bases between them. The CDR3 loop spans 15 amino acids. The CDR3: CASSLSIPGAYGYTF. CDR3 in DNA: TGTGCCAGCAGTTTATCGATCCCAGGGGCCTATGGCTACACCTTC.

V usage is TRBV7-8 and J usage is TRBJ2-7; TRBD2 aligns across 10 bases. Germline V gives CDR1 SGHVS, CDR2 FQNEAQ. V gave up 3 bases and J gave up 6 bases; unmatched junction bases: 23. This CDR3 is 20 amino acids long. The CDR3 coding sequence is TGTGCCAGCAGCTTGGTTTTTGGGATGAAAGCGGGAGGGCTTGTATTCGAGCAGTACTTC. This sequence encodes CASSLVFGMKAGGLVFEQYF.

This clonotype occurred a few times. The chain joins TRBV12-3 or TRBV12-4 to TRBJ2-7; D may be TRBD2 (6 bases). The CDR3 covers 15 residues. V gave up 3 bases and J gave up 4 bases, with 16 bases separating them. CDR3 sequence reads: CASSLEGATLYEQYF. CDR3 nucleotides: TGTGCCAGCAGTTTGGAGGGAGCAACCCTATACGAGCAGTACTTC.

V and J are TRBV28 and TRBJ2-7, with 10 bases aligning to TRBD2. Trimming at V came to 2 bases and at J to 9 bases, leaving 7 bases not matched to a gene. This CDR3 contains 14 residues. CDR1 MDHEN and CDR2 SYDVKM come from the germline V gene. The CDR3 region has the DNA TGTGCCAGCAGTTTAGGCCTAGCGGGAGCTAGGCAGTACTTC. It codes for CASSLGLAGARQYF.

J is TRBJ1-1 and V is TRBV12-3 or TRBV12-4; D ambiguous. CDR3 length: 13 residues. Trimming removed 4 bases at V and 5 bases at J, with 11 bases between. CDR3 nucleotide sequence: TGTGCCAGCAGTTCGACACCTCCAACTGAAGCTTTCTTT. Its protein product is CASSSTPPTEAFF.

The rearrangement joins TRBV7-9 to TRBJ2-5; 8 bases are shared with TRBD2. J gave up 4 bases and V 7 bases, and 14 bases lay outside the gene matches. The CDR3 consists of 16 residues. Germline CDR1 SEHNR, CDR2 FQNEAQ (reference sequence). The CDR3 loop is CASNSAAGGAGETQYF. CDR3 coding DNA: TGTGCCAGCAACTCGGCGGCCGGGGGGGCCGGAGAGACCCAGTACTTC.

The chain combines TRBV7-9 with TRBJ2-7, with D possibly being TRBD1 (6 bases). V shed 5 bases and J shed 4 bases, with 6 bases lying between them. CDR3 size: 11 residues. In germline, CDR1 is SEHNR, CDR2 FQNEAQ (reference sequence). The CDR3 nucleotides read TGTGCCAGCAGCGGGACATACGAGCAGTACTTC. The encoded protein is CASSGTYEQYF. Supplemented by reference TRBV7-9 and TRBJ2-7, the full variable domain reads DTGVSQNPRHKITKRGQNVTFRCDPISEHNRLYWYRQTLGQGPEFLTYFQNEAQLEKSRLLSDRFSAERPKGSFSTLEIQRTEQGDSAMYLCASSGTYEQYFGPGTRLTVT.

This clonotype was seen many times. The chain carries TRBV29-1 and TRBJ2-5, with 8 bases fitting TRBD1. Looked up from germline, CDR1 is SQVTM and CDR2 is ANQGSEA. This CDR3 has 12 residues. V was pared by 6 bases and J by 4 bases, with 4 bases of the junction left unmatched. The CDR3 is CSVTDRGETQYF. In nucleotides, the CDR3 is TGCAGCGTCACCGACAGGGGAGAGACCCAGTACTTC.

This clonotype was seen more than once but under ten times. The rearrangement joins TRBV5-1 to TRBJ2-7, with D possibly TRBD2 on 6 matching bases. The CDR3 has 14 amino acids. The V gene's germline CDR1 is SGHRS and CDR2 YFSETQ. V was shortened by 4 bases and J by 5 bases, with 16 bases between the two germline ends. The CDR3 loop is CASSDRLVPDEQYF. The CDR3 nucleotides are TGCGCCAGCAGCGATCGACTAGTCCCAGACGAGCAGTACTTC. The whole variable domain, remainder taken from reference TRBV5-1 and TRBJ2-7, is KAGVTQTPRYLIKTRGQQVTLSCSPISGHRSVSWYQQTPGQGLQFLFEYFSETQRNKGNFPGRFSGRQFSNSRSEMNVSTLELGDSALYLCASSDRLVPDEQYFGPGTRLTVT.

This clonotype has more than one count but fewer than ten. V and J are TRBV11-2 and TRBJ2-7; 7 bases agree with TRBD1. Germline-derived CDR1 and CDR2 are SGHAT and FQNNGV. V lost 2 bases, J lost 5 bases, and 15 bases stayed unmatched. The CDR3 runs to 17 residues. This CDR3 reads CASSLKILGQSSNEQYF. CDR3 nucleotide sequence: TGTGCCAGCAGCTTAAAAATCCTGGGACAGTCGAGCAACGAGCAGTACTTC.